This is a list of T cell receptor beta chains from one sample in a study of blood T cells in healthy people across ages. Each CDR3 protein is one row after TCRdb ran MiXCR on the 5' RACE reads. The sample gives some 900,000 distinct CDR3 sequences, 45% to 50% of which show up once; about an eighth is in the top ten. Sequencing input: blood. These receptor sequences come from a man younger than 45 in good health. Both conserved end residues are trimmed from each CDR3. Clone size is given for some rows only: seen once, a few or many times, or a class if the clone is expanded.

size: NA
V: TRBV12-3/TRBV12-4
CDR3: ASSVAGTGGYEQY

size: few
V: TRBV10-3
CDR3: AVRSTGESYEQY

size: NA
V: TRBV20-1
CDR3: SARQGLSRETQY

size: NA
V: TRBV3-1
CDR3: ASSEQGALSEQY

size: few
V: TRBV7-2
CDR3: ASSFFGITDTQY

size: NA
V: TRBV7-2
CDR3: ASSLDDRDVNTIY

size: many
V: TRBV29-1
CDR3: SGSGTPSYNEQF

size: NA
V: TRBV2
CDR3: ASSDTGVGTEAF

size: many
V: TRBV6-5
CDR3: ASRVGRSTDTQY

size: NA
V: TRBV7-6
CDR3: ASSLLVGQETQY

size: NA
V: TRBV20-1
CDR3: SARGGLAYEQY

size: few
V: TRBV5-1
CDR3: ASSLRQTDTQY

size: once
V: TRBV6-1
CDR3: ASSAPPGANVLT

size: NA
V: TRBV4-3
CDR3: ASSQDPASGAHNEQF

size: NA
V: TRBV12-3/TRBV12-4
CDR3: ASRKAGASYEQY

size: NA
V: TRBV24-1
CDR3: ASPSDGGEYSYEQY

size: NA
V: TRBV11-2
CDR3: ASSLPNRFYGYT

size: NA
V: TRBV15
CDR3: ATSAGTFSQY

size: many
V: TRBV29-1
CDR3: SASGLPNTDTQY

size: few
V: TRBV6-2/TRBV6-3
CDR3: ASSTPTYEQY

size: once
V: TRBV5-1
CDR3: ASSLETGYSYEQY

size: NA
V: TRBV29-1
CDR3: SVEGGAGDEQY

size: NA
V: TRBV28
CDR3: ASSLRVANAYEQY

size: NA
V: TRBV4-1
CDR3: VSSQVNLVSYNEQF

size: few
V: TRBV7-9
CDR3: ASSLAIGETEKLF

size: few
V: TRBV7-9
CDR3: ASSSNDLAHTQY

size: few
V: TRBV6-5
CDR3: ASMTAGPSYEQY

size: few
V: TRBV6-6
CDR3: ASSYSLAANYGYT

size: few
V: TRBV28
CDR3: ASRTTAGVDGYT

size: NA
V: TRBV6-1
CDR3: ASSATEYNEQF

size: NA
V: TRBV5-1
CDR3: ASSLDLRGSTDTQY

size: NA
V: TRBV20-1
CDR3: SAREGDRVNSPLH

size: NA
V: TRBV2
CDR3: ASRGTGLNTIY

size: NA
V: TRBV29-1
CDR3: NVARESSYNEQF

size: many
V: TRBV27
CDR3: ASGGTRYGYT

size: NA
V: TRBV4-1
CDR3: ASSQGGRNEKLF

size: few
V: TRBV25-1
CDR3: ACQGTYSYNEQF

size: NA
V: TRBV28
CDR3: ASSLLRNSPLH

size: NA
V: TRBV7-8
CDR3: AGSSPGGYEQF

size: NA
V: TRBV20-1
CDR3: SARVGSRTDTQY